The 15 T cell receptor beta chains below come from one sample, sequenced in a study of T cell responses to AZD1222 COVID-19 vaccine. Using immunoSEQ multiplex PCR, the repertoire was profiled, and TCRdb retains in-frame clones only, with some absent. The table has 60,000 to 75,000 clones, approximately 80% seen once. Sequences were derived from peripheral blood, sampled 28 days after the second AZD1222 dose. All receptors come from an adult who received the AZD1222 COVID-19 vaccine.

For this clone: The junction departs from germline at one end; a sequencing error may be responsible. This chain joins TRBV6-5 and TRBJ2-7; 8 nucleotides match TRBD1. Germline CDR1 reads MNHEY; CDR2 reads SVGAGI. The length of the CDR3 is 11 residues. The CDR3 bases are TGTGCCAGCAGTTTCCTTGGGACAGGAGAATTC. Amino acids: CASSFLGTGEF.

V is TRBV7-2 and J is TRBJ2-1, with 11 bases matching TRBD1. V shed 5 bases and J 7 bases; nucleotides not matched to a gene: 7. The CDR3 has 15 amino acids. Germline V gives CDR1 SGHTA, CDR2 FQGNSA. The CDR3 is CASSPTGQGGNEQFF. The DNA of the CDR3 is TGTGCCAGCAGCCCCACGGGACAGGGGGGTAATGAGCAGTTCTTC.

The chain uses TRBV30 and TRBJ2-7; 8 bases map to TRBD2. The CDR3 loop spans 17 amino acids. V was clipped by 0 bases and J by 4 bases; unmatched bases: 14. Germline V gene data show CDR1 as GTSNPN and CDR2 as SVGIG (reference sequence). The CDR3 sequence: CAWSVGDISGVDYEQYF. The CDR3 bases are TGTGCCTGGAGTGTGGGAGACATTAGCGGGGTGGATTACGAGCAGTACTTC.

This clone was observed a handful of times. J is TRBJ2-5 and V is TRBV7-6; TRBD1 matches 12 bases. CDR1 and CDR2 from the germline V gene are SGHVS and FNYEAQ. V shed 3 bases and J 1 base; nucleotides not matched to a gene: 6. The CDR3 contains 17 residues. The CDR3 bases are TGTGCCAGCAGCTTGGGGACAGGGGGCACTCCCCAAGAGACCCAGTACTTC. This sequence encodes CASSLGTGGTPQETQYF.

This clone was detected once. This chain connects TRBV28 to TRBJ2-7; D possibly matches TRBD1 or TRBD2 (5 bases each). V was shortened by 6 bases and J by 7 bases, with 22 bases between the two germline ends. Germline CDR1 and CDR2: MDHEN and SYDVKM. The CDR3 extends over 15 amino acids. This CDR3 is CASSRPGRTLGEQYF. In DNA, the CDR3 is TGTGCCAGCAGCCGACCGGGACGGACCCTTGGAGAGCAGTACTTC.

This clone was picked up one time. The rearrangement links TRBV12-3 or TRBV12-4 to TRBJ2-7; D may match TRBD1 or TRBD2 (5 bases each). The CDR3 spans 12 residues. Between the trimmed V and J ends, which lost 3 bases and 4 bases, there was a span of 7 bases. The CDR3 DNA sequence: TGTGCCAGCAGTTTTGGGGGTTACGAGCAGTACTTC. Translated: CASSFGGYEQYF.

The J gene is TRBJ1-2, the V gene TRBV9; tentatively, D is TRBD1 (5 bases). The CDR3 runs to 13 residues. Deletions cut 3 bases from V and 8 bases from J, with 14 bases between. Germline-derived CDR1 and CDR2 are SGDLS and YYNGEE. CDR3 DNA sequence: TGTGCCAGCAGCGAGCGGAGAGGGGAGGGCTACACCTTC. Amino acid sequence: CASSERRGEGYTF.

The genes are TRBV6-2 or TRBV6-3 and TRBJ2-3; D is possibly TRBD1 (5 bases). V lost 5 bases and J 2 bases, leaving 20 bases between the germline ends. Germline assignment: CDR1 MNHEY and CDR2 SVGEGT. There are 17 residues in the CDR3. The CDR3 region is CASSTPLTATDTDTQYF. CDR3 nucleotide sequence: TGTGCCAGCAGTACGCCCCTGACAGCGACCGACACAGATACGCAGTATTTT.

The CDR3 protein is CSVVGQGAGYTF. The CDR3 nucleotides are TGCAGCGTTGTAGGTCAGGGGGCTGGCTACACCTTC. The V gene is TRBV29-1, the J gene TRBJ1-2; TRBD1 matches 8 bases. V trimming: 4 bases; J trimming: 7 bases; junction bases outside the gene matches: 5. The CDR3 runs 12 residues. Germline CDR1 and CDR2: SQVTM and ANQGSEA.

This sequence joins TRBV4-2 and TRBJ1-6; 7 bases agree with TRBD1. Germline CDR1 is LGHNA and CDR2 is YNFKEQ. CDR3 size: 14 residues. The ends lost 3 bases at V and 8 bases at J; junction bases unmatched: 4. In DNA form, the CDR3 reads TGTGCCAGCAGCCATACAGGGGAGGATTCACCCCTCCACTTT. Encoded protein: CASSHTGEDSPLHF.

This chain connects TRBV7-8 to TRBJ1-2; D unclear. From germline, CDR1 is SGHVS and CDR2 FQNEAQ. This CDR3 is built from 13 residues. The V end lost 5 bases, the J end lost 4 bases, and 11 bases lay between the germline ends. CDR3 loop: CASSLGQIYGYTF. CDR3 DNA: TGTGCCAGCAGCCTAGGGCAGATCTATGGCTACACCTTC.

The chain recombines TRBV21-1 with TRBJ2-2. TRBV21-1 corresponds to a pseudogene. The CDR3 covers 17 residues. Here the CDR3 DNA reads TGTGCCAGCAGCAAAGAGGCGCCCCCGACGGCGTCCGGGGAGCTGTTTTTT. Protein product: CASSKEAPPTASGELFF.

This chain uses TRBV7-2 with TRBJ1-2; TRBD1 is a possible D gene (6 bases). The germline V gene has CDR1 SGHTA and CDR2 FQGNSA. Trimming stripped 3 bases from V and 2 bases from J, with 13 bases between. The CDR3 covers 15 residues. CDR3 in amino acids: CASSFGAGANYGYTF. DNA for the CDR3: TGTGCCAGCAGCTTCGGTGCAGGGGCCAACTATGGCTACACCTTC.

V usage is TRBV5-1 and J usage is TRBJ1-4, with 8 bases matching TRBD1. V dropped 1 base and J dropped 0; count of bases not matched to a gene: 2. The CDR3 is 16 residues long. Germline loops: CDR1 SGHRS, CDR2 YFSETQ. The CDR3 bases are TGCGCCAGCAGCTTGACAGGGGGGCCAACTAATGAAAAACTGTTTTTT. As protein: CASSLTGGPTNEKLFF.

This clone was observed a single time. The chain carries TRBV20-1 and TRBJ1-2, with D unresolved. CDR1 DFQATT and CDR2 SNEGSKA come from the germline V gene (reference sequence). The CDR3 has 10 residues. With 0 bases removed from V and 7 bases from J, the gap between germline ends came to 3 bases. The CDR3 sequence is CSARDFGYTF. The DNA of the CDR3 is TGCAGTGCTAGAGATTTTGGCTACACCTTC.